A selection of T cell receptor beta chains follows, all from one sample in a study of PD-L1 blockade in urothelial cancer. Only in-frame clones appear in the TCRdb table, and some are missing; sequencing was by immunoSEQ multiplex PCR. This repertoire shows 30,000 to 45,000 clones, around four fifths found once; its top ten account for 8% to 11%. The sequenced sample was PBMCs, obtained around atezolizumab (anti-PD-L1) treatment. These receptors all stem from a man aged 35 to 55 with urothelial cancer. The CDR3 runs from the conserved cysteine through the conserved F or W. Fields, in order: clone size, V gene, J gene, CDR3 protein. The size of a clone is reported for some rows only, either as once, few or many, or as a class for expanded clones.

-,TRBV6-6,TRBJ2-1,CASSRGGKFNEQFF
few,TRBV7-7,TRBJ2-7,CASSLGTVADYEQYF
-,TRBV28,TRBJ2-1,CASSFQTSQFF
-,TRBV9,TRBJ2-1,CASSVAPRGSVGGLARGEQFF
-,TRBV5-1,TRBJ1-3,CASSLGTAGNTIYF
-,TRBV9,TRBJ1-1,CASSPGQGREAFF
-,TRBV27,TRBJ2-3,CASSSIAEWTGDTQYF
-,TRBV10-1,TRBJ2-1,CASSSGVEQFF
-,TRBV19,TRBJ1-3,CASSPGVAGNTIYF
-,TRBV27,TRBJ2-2,CASSSGERTGELFF
few,TRBV28,TRBJ2-7,CASRFRTAYEQYF
-,TRBV18,TRBJ1-2,CASSRGQGQGGYTF
-,TRBV9,TRBJ1-5,CASSAGGNQPQHF
-,TRBV27,TRBJ2-6,CASSPGLAGVTGANVLTF
-,TRBV29-1,TRBJ2-4,CSVVGNSGNIQYF
-,TRBV5-1,TRBJ2-5,CASSRRLTGVPQETQYF
-,TRBV7-2,TRBJ2-1,CASSLQGAIDEQFF
-,TRBV5-6,TRBJ1-1,CASSSQGETEAFF
-,TRBV5-1,TRBJ2-5,CASSLAEGRGETQYF
-,TRBV28,TRBJ1-1,CASSLQNTEAFF
-,TRBV6-5,TRBJ2-5,CASSLSGSPKETQYF
-,TRBV5-4,TRBJ2-7,CASSRGTSLYEQYF
few,TRBV30,TRBJ2-1,CAWSRRTGRENVHEQFF
few,TRBV5-1,TRBJ2-5,CASSLAHRVETQYF
-,TRBV27,TRBJ2-7,CATGRGPPYEQYF
-,TRBV27,TRBJ1-1,CASGRTGGTEAFF